A selection of T cell receptor beta chains follows, all from one sample in a study of cytotoxic CD8 clonotypes in ibrutinib-treated CLL. Assay: immunoSEQ multiplex PCR; the TCRdb copy retains only in-frame clones and omits some. This sample has 250,000 to 350,000 clones, with 65% to 85% found just once. The source material was PBMCs, sampled at disease progression, from a patient treated with ibrutinib. The source is a human donor with chronic lymphocytic leukemia. Each CDR3 is given with its conserved first and last residue. A D gene is named only where the DNA matches it firmly. Size is stated for part of the rows, as once, few or many counts, or as a class when the clone is expanded.

v_call	j_call	d_call	clone_size	cdr3_nt	cdr3_aa
TRBV5-1	TRBJ2-5	NA	NA	TGCGCCAGCAGCTTGATGGCAGGGGATAGGGAGACCCAGTACTTC	CASSLMAGDRETQYF
TRBV10-3	TRBJ2-1	NA	NA	TGTGCCATCAAGAGGGTGGGCAATGAGCAGTTCTTC	CAIKRVGNEQFF
TRBV15	TRBJ2-7	TRBD1	NA	TGTGCCACCAGCAGAGTCCCCGGGACAGCCTCCTACGAGCAGTACTTC	CATSRVPGTASYEQYF
TRBV6-1	TRBJ1-1	NA	NA	TGTGCCAGCAGTGAGGGGATGAACACTGAAGCTTTCTTT	CASSEGMNTEAFF
TRBV11-2	TRBJ1-5	TRBD1	NA	TGTGCCAGCAGCCCTTGGACAGGTAGCAATCAGCCCCAGCATTTT	CASSPWTGSNQPQHF
TRBV11-2	TRBJ2-7	NA	NA	TGTGCCAGCAGGGATGGGGCAGGCCTTTCCTACGAGCAGTACTTC	CASRDGAGLSYEQYF
TRBV5-1	TRBJ2-7	TRBD1	NA	TGCGCCAGCAGCACAGACAGGGCGCTGGGCGAGCAGTACTTC	CASSTDRALGEQYF
TRBV15	TRBJ2-7	NA	NA	TGTGCCACCAGCAGACGGGAGAGCTCCTACGAGCAGTACTTC	CATSRRESSYEQYF
TRBV5-1	TRBJ2-2	NA	few	TGCGCCAGCAGCTTATGGGGTACCGGGGAGCTGTTTTTT	CASSLWGTGELFF
TRBV11-1	TRBJ2-3	TRBD2	NA	TGTGCCAGCTCCCTTCGGACTAGGCCTATCACAGATACGCAGTATTTT	CASSLRTRPITDTQYF
TRBV7-8	TRBJ2-2	NA	NA	TGTGCCAGCAGCTTAGAGAGTCGGACAGCGCTCGCCGGGGAGCTGTTTTTT	CASSLESRTALAGELFF
TRBV29-1	TRBJ1-2	NA	NA	TGCAGCGTTGGGGACCTCGGAGTGGACGGTGGATATGGCTACACCTTC	CSVGDLGVDGGYGYTF
TRBV10-1	TRBJ1-1	NA	NA	TGCGCCAGCAGTGCGGGGGGCGCATCTCCCCCTGAAGCTTTCTTT	CASSAGGASPPEAFF
TRBV7-9	TRBJ2-7	NA	NA	TGTGCCAGCAGCTTAGTCTCGAATATCTACGAGCAGTACTTC	CASSLVSNIYEQYF
TRBV18	TRBJ1-4	NA	NA	TGTGCCAGCTCACCGACACCCCGGACTGCAACTAATGAAAAACTGTTTTTT	CASSPTPRTATNEKLFF
TRBV5-4	TRBJ2-3	NA	NA	TGTGCCAGCAGCTTAGACATCCTCACAGATACGCAGTATTTT	CASSLDILTDTQYF
TRBV5-1	TRBJ2-7	NA	NA	TGCGCCAGCAGCGCGGGGACAGAGGACTACGAGCAGTACTTC	CASSAGTEDYEQYF
TRBV15	TRBJ1-5	TRBD1	NA	TGTGCCACCAGCAGATCGGGACAGCTACGAGTTAATCAGCCCCAGCATTTT	CATSRSGQLRVNQPQHF
TRBV7-8	TRBJ2-3	NA	NA	TGTGCCAGCAGCCAACTTCTGGCAGCCTTTAGCACAGATACGCAGTATTTT	CASSQLLAAFSTDTQYF
TRBV5-6	TRBJ2-3	NA	NA	TGTGCCAGCAGCTTGGGGATTCAAAAAAGGACGGCAGATACGCAGTATTTT	CASSLGIQKRTADTQYF
TRBV18	TRBJ1-3	NA	NA	TGTGCCAGCTCACAACTAACGGCGAACTCTGGAAACACCATATATTTT	CASSQLTANSGNTIYF
TRBV6-5	TRBJ2-1	TRBD1	NA	TGTGCCAGCAGTTACGAACGGGACAGATCGAGAGAGCAGTTCTTC	CASSYERDRSREQFF
TRBV19	TRBJ1-6	NA	NA	TGTGCCAGCCGGACTAACCGGGCTAATTCACCCCTCCACTTT	CASRTNRANSPLHF
TRBV4-1	TRBJ2-1	NA	NA	TGCGCCAGCAGCCCCGTTCGCCTAGCGCGACACAATGAGCAGTTCTTC	CASSPVRLARHNEQFF
TRBV7-2	TRBJ1-6	NA	NA	TGTGCCAGCAGCACACAGGGTATTGGGGGTTCACCCCTCCACTTT	CASSTQGIGGSPLHF
TRBV29-1	TRBJ2-3	NA	NA	TGCAGCGTGGATATGGGGCGGGGCACAGATACGCAGTATTTT	CSVDMGRGTDTQYF
TRBV28	TRBJ1-1	NA	NA	TGTGCCAGCAGTGTTACAGGAGGGATTGGTTGGAACACTGAAGCTTTCTTT	CASSVTGGIGWNTEAFF
TRBV7-9	TRBJ2-5	TRBD2	few	TGTGCCAGCAGCTCCCGGACCCTGACTAGCGGGGGACAAGAGACCCAGTACTTC	CASSSRTLTSGGQETQYF
TRBV11-2	TRBJ2-5	TRBD1	few	TGTGCCAGCAGCCGAACAGGGGAAGAGACCCAGTACTTC	CASSRTGEETQYF
TRBV7-2	TRBJ2-1	NA	NA	TGTGCCAGCAGCTTAGTTGGACCGGGCTACAATGAGCAGTTCTTC	CASSLVGPGYNEQFF
TRBV30	TRBJ2-1	NA	NA	TGTGCCTGGAGTCGCCCGAGCTCCTACAATGAGCAGTTCTTC	CAWSRPSSYNEQFF
TRBV5-6	TRBJ2-7	TRBD2	NA	TGTGCCAGCAGCGTTAGCGGGGTCGAGCAGTACTTC	CASSVSGVEQYF
TRBV4-2	TRBJ1-2	TRBD1	few	TGTGCCAGCAGCCTAGCAGGGGGATCCTATGGCTACACCTTC	CASSLAGGSYGYTF
TRBV19	TRBJ1-6	NA	once	TGTGCCAGTAGTCTCCTCCAGGGACAAGGAAATTCACCCCTCCACTTT	CASSLLQGQGNSPLHF
TRBV5-6	TRBJ2-7	TRBD1	NA	TGTGCCAGCAGCCTCTCGGGACAGGGGTCCATATACGAGCAGTACTTC	CASSLSGQGSIYEQYF
TRBV28	TRBJ1-4	TRBD1	NA	TGTGCCAGCAGTCGCAGGGGGCTTGTATCTAATGAAAAACTGTTTTTT	CASSRRGLVSNEKLFF
TRBV27	TRBJ2-2	TRBD2	NA	TGTGCCAGCAGTCTAGCGGGGGGGCTGACCGGGGAGCTGTTTTTT	CASSLAGGLTGELFF
TRBV4-2	TRBJ2-1	TRBD2	once	TGTGCCAGCAGCCCCAGACTAGCGGGAGGACAGTTCTTC	CASSPRLAGGQFF
TRBV7-3	TRBJ2-1	NA	NA	TGTGCCAGCAGCTCCCCCGGCAATGAGCAGTTCTTC	CASSSPGNEQFF
TRBV6-5	TRBJ2-7	NA	NA	TGTGCCAGCAGTCCCCGGTGGCGCTTCTCCTACGAGCAGTACTTC	CASSPRWRFSYEQYF
TRBV15	TRBJ2-7	NA	NA	TGTGCCACCAGCAGAGATTGGACAGCTTACGAGCAGTACTTC	CATSRDWTAYEQYF